The following is a TCR beta chain sequence with its context. This CDR3 is built from 15 residues. CDR1 and CDR2 from the germline V gene are SGDLS and YYNGEE. With 0 bases removed from V and 4 bases from J, the gap between germline ends came to 13 bases. This sample was taken from a study of blood T cell repertoires in COVID-19. Clones were sequenced by immunoSEQ multiplex PCR, and TCRdb holds only the in-frame ones, with some missing. The sample lists about 350,000 clones, 75% to 90% occurring once. Enrollment of patients from Seattle took place during active infection, with longitudinal follow-up. V is TRBV9 and J is TRBJ1-1; D is ambiguous. The TCR originated in a woman between 50 and 59 years old with COVID-19, enrolled during active disease. Sequences were obtained from peripheral blood. The CDR3 protein is CASSVAPPGGTEAFF. CDR3 nucleotides: TGTGCCAGCAGCGTAGCTCCTCCCGGTGGCACTGAAGCTTTCTTT.